The 28 T cell receptor beta chains listed next were all sequenced from one sample in a study of shared clonotypes between healthy human individuals. Profiling relied on immunoSEQ multiplex PCR, and the TCRdb table lists in-frame clones only, not all of them. This sample carries fewer than 2.5 million clones, 90% to 95% of them seen once, and the ten largest clones take 0.35% to 0.45%. Material: naive CD4+ T cells from PBMCs. The subset is: CD45RA+ positively selected. These receptors were obtained from a man aged 18-30 years in good health. Some clones in this sample may be carry-over from other donors' samples.

This clone showed up just once. J is TRBJ2-1 and V is TRBV9, with D possibly TRBD1 on 6 matching bases. The CDR3 loop spans 14 amino acids. The V and J ends lost 0 bases and 12 bases respectively, with 16 bases between them. Germline CDR1 reads SGDLS; CDR2 reads YYNGEE. The CDR3 sequence: CASSVELTKGGQFF. The CDR3 region has the DNA TGTGCCAGCAGCGTAGAGCTGACAAAAGGGGGGCAGTTCTTC.

This chain joins TRBV6-6 and TRBJ2-6; D is undetermined. Germline CDR1 MNHNY, CDR2 SVGAGI (reference sequence). V lost 7 bases and J lost 4, with 5 bases in between. This CDR3 is 12 amino acids long. The CDR3 DNA reads TGTGCCAGCAACCCCGGGGCCAACGTCCTGACTTTC. Amino acid sequence: CASNPGANVLTF.

The V and J genes are TRBV7-8 and TRBJ1-1; D ambiguous. The CDR3 spans 12 residues. The germline V gene has CDR1 SGHVS and CDR2 FQNEAQ. Trimming took off 5 bases at V and 6 bases at J, with 10 bases between the two ends. The CDR3 DNA sequence: TGTGCCAGCAGCCTACTCCGGGCTGAAGCTTTCTTT. This encodes CASSLLRAEAFF.

V and J are TRBV5-1 and TRBJ2-2; perhaps TRBD2 as D (5 bases). Between the trimmed V and J ends, which lost 1 base and 6 bases, there was a span of 10 bases. Germline CDR1 SGHRS, CDR2 YFSETQ. The CDR3 has 14 residues. CDR3 sequence reads: CASSLPGYPGELFF. As DNA, the CDR3 is TGCGCCAGCAGCTTGCCGGGGTATCCCGGGGAGCTGTTTTTT.

This sequence joins TRBV30 and TRBJ1-5; 9 positions match TRBD1. The CDR3 runs 12 residues. Trimming at V came to 8 bases and at J to 5 bases, leaving 4 bases not matched to a gene. Germline V lookup: CDR1 GTSNPN, CDR2 SVGIG (reference sequence). Here the CDR3 reads CAVRDRDQPQHF. Here the CDR3 DNA reads TGTGCCGTCCGGGACAGGGATCAGCCCCAGCATTTT. The full variable domain, rest sourced from reference TRBV30 and TRBJ1-5, is SQTIHQWPATLVQPVGSPLSLECTVEGTSNPNLYWYRQAAGRGLQLLFYSVGIGQISSEVPQNLSASRPQDRQFILSSKKLLLSDSGFYLCAVRDRDQPQHFGDGTRLSIL.

The gene calls are TRBV7-3 and TRBJ2-7; possible D gene TRBD1, 6 bases. This CDR3 is built from 15 residues. The germline V gene has CDR1 SGHTA and CDR2 FQGTGA. V gave up 0 bases and J gave up 7 bases, with 16 bases separating them. The CDR3 protein is CASSLTGQGIEEQYF. The CDR3 nucleotides are TGTGCCAGCAGCTTAACTGGTCAGGGGATAGAGGAGCAGTACTTC.

This chain links TRBV7-3 with TRBJ2-3, with D unresolved. The V end lost 1 base, the J end lost 6 bases, and 14 bases lay between the germline ends. CDR3 length: 15 amino acids. Germline V gene lookup returns CDR1 SGHTA and CDR2 FQGTGA. In DNA form, the CDR3 reads TGTGCCAGCAGCTTAATTTCAGCAGCCGGGGATACGCAGTATTTT. Protein product: CASSLISAAGDTQYF.

V gene TRBV14 combines with J gene TRBJ2-5; D is possibly TRBD1 (5 bases). Germline lookup yields CDR1 SGHDN and CDR2 FVKESK. V was cut by 4 bases and J by 1 base, with 7 bases left in between. This CDR3 is 13 amino acids long. The CDR3 region is CASSRQIQETQYF. The CDR3 bases are TGTGCCAGCAGCCGACAGATCCAAGAGACCCAGTACTTC.

As concerns this clone: Other DNA sequences from this sample encode an identical CDR3 as well. The chain uses TRBV11-3 and TRBJ2-7; no reliable D call. Trimming took off 2 bases at V and 4 bases at J, with 6 bases between the two ends. Per germline, CDR1 SGHNT and CDR2 YENEEA. This CDR3 is 12 amino acids long. The CDR3 spells CASSLKGYEQYF. CDR3 DNA sequence: TGTGCCAGCAGCTTAAAGGGTTACGAGCAGTACTTC.

The chain employs TRBV9 and TRBJ2-7, with a weak D call TRBD2 (7 bases). With 3 bases removed from V and 4 bases from J, the gap between germline ends came to 14 bases. Per germline, CDR1 SGDLS and CDR2 YYNGEE. This CDR3 is built from 14 residues. The CDR3 reads CASSAGAGDYEQYF. CDR3 DNA sequence: TGTGCCAGCAGCGCAGGGGCGGGGGATTACGAGCAGTACTTC. Full variable domain (outside the CDR3, taken from reference TRBV9 and TRBJ2-7): DSGVTQTPKHLITATGQRVTLRCSPRSGDLSVYWYQQSLDQGLQFLIQYYNGEERAKGNILERFSAQQFPDLHSELNLSSLELGDSALYFCASSAGAGDYEQYFGPGTRLTVT.

The rearrangement joins TRBV7-2 to TRBJ2-5, with D unresolved. The J call is uncertain, as TRBJ2-7 better fits the DNA end. Germline-derived CDR1 and CDR2 are SGHTA and FQGNSA. The CDR3 spans 14 residues. The CDR3 loop is CASSLVAGSYEQYF. The CDR3 coding sequence is TGTGCCAGCAGCTTAGTGGCAGGTTCCTACGAGCAGTACTTC.

This rearrangement joins TRBV11-2 to TRBJ2-1; 8 bases are shared with TRBD1. The junction had 5 bases not matched to a gene; V was cut back by 4 bases and J by 6 bases. Germline-derived CDR1 and CDR2 are SGHAT and FQNNGV. This CDR3 is built from 14 residues. This chain's CDR3 is CASSSGQGANEQFF. The CDR3, as DNA: TGTGCCAGCAGCTCCGGACAGGGAGCCAATGAGCAGTTCTTC.

This clone came up a few times. The chain recombines TRBV18 with TRBJ1-2; 11 nucleotides agree with TRBD1. This CDR3 comprises 13 residues. The V segment lost 6 bases and the J segment 10 bases; nucleotides outside the gene matches: 7. CDR1 is KGHSH and CDR2 is LQKENI in the germline V gene. The CDR3 DNA reads as TGTGCCAGCTCCGAGGGACAGGGGGACCTCTACACCTTC. As protein: CASSEGQGDLYTF.

This chain uses TRBV29-1 with TRBJ1-2; 7 bases agree with TRBD1. Per germline, CDR1 SQVTM and CDR2 ANQGSEA. The CDR3 spans 12 residues. Trimming at V came to 6 bases and at J to 7 bases, leaving 8 bases not matched to a gene. DNA for the CDR3: TGCAGCGTCGCACAGGGGCCGGGTGGCTACACCTTC. Its protein product is CSVAQGPGGYTF.

This rearrangement joins TRBV7-9 to TRBJ2-3; 9 bases align to TRBD1. V trimming: 3 bases; J trimming: 4 bases; junction bases outside the gene matches: 5. CDR3 length equals 15 residues. Germline V gene sequence: CDR1 SEHNR, CDR2 FQNEAQ (reference sequence). Here the CDR3 reads CASSFDRGFADTQYF. The CDR3 bases are TGTGCCAGCAGCTTCGACAGGGGGTTCGCAGATACGCAGTATTTT.

This clone has only one observation. The chain recombines TRBV27 with TRBJ2-1, with D tentatively TRBD1 (6 bases). CDR3 length equals 15 residues. Trimming stripped 5 bases from V and 0 bases from J, with 11 bases between. The V gene's germline CDR1 is MNHEY and CDR2 SMNVEV (reference sequence). The CDR3 bases are TGTGCCAGCAGTCTTAACAGGGTCTCCTACAATGAGCAGTTCTTC. The encoded protein is CASSLNRVSYNEQFF.

The chain links TRBV18 to TRBJ2-1; 7 positions agree with TRBD2. The germline V gene encodes CDR1 KGHSH and CDR2 LQKENI. The V segment lost 6 bases and the J segment 0 bases; nucleotides outside the gene matches: 5. The CDR3 is made up of 15 amino acids. The DNA for the CDR3 is TGTGCCAGCTCCCTGAGCGGGGACTCCTACAATGAGCAGTTCTTC. As protein: CASSLSGDSYNEQFF.

To note about this clone: Other DNA variants within this sample encode the same CDR3. The chain carries TRBV5-1 and TRBJ2-5; D gene ambiguous. The CDR3 covers 14 residues. Germline V gene lookup returns CDR1 SGHRS and CDR2 YFSETQ. V gave up 0 bases and J gave up 2 bases, with 8 bases separating them. CDR3 sequence: CASSLEWGQETQYF. Written as DNA, the CDR3 is TGCGCCAGCAGCTTGGAGTGGGGTCAAGAGACCCAGTACTTC.

J is TRBJ2-5 and V is TRBV28; 9 nucleotides match TRBD2. Trimming removed 4 bases from V and 3 bases from J; junction bases left unmatched: 6. CDR1 and CDR2 (germline): MDHEN, SYDVKM. The CDR3 sequence is 15 residues long. This CDR3 reads CASSSLAGDEETQYF. CDR3 bases: TGTGCCAGCAGTTCCTTAGCGGGAGACGAAGAGACCCAGTACTTC.

The CDR3 sequence is CASSEGAGASFDYGYTF. The DNA for the CDR3 is TGTGCCAGCAGTGAGGGTGCAGGGGCGTCCTTTGATTATGGCTACACCTTC. V usage is TRBV2 and J usage is TRBJ1-2; D may be TRBD1 (6 bases). Germline loops: CDR1 SNHLY, CDR2 FYNNEI. The CDR3 is made up of 17 amino acids. Trimming took 3 bases from V and 5 from J, leaving 22 bases between them. The full variable domain, its missing parts supplied by reference TRBV2 and TRBJ1-2, is EPEVTQTPSHQVTQMGQEVILRCVPISNHLYFYWYRQILGQKVEFLVSFYNNEISEKSEIFDDQFSVERPDGSNFTLKIRSTKLEDSAMYFCASSEGAGASFDYGYTFGSGTRLTVV.

This chain joins TRBV19 and TRBJ2-7; TRBD1 matches at 7 bases. Trimming cost V 4 bases and J 0 bases; bases outside gene matches: 12. Germline lookup yields CDR1 LNHDA and CDR2 SQIVND (reference sequence). This CDR3 is 17 amino acids long. The CDR3 reads CASSTPSPGQHSYEQYF. Written as DNA, the CDR3 is TGTGCCAGTAGTACACCATCACCGGGACAGCACTCCTACGAGCAGTACTTC.

The rearrangement joins TRBV7-8 to TRBJ2-7; D ambiguous. The CDR3 covers 12 residues. Germline loops: CDR1 SGHVS, CDR2 FQNEAQ. The ends were cut back, 1 base at V and 7 bases at J, with 8 bases in the middle. CDR3 DNA sequence: TGTGCCAGCAGCTTAGTAGCCGGGGAGCAGTACTTC. Translating it yields CASSLVAGEQYF.

This clone was detected once. The J gene is TRBJ2-7, the V gene TRBV11-2; 9 bases are a match to TRBD2. Germline V gene sequence: CDR1 SGHAT, CDR2 FQNNGV. V trimming: 1 base; J trimming: 4 bases; junction bases outside the gene matches: 5. This CDR3 contains 15 residues. This CDR3 is CASSLVAGAVYEQYF. CDR3 in DNA: TGTGCCAGCAGCTTAGTAGCGGGAGCCGTATACGAGCAGTACTTC.

This chain links TRBV7-8 with TRBJ1-1, with a weak D call TRBD1 (5 bases). Trimming took off 5 bases at V and 3 bases at J, with 13 bases between the two ends. This CDR3 comprises 14 residues. Germline CDR1 reads SGHVS; CDR2 reads FQNEAQ. The CDR3 DNA sequence: TGTGCCAGCAGCCCCCGGGGCAAGTACACTGAAGCTTTCTTT. It translates to CASSPRGKYTEAFF.

This clone has just one count. The V gene is TRBV20-1, the J gene TRBJ1-3, with no clear D. Per the germline V gene, CDR1 is DFQATT and CDR2 is SNEGSKA (reference sequence). The V gene lost 7 bases and the J gene lost 0 bases, with 4 bases spanning the gap. The CDR3 spans 11 residues. In DNA form, the CDR3 reads TGCAGTGAACTCTCTGGAAACACCATATATTTT. This gives the protein CSELSGNTIYF.

The genes are TRBV6-5 and TRBJ2-2; D remains ambiguous. Trimming stripped 6 bases from V and 1 base from J, with 6 bases between. This CDR3 has 13 amino acids. The germline V gene has CDR1 MNHEY and CDR2 SVGAGI. Written as DNA, the CDR3 is TGTGCCAGCAGATTACAGAACACCGGGGAGCTGTTTTTT. As protein: CASRLQNTGELFF.

This clone appeared a single time. The chain joins TRBV10-1 to TRBJ2-3; 12 positions match TRBD2. The CDR3 has 15 residues. The V and J ends lost 4 bases and 12 bases, in that order; junction bases with no gene match: 11. In germline, CDR1 is WNHNN, CDR2 SYGVQD (reference sequence). The DNA for the CDR3 is TGCGCCAGCAGTGGGGACCTAGCGGGAGGGCCTTCCCAGTATTTT. Translating gives CASSGDLAGGPSQYF.

V gene TRBV6-4 combines with J gene TRBJ2-1; the match to TRBD1 covers 7 bases. CDR1 MRHNA and CDR2 SNTAGT come from the germline V gene. The CDR3 length is 13 residues. Trimming at V came to 5 bases and at J to 5 bases, leaving 3 bases not matched to a gene. The CDR3 DNA reads as TGTGCCAGCAGTCGGGACAGAGACAATGAGCAGTTCTTC. Its translation: CASSRDRDNEQFF.